This TCR beta chain came from a study of cytomegalovirus exposure and HLA in healthy donors. About this clone itself: Its antigen is not known.

Trimming pared 0 bases from V and 1 base from J, leaving 10 bases between. Germline lookup yields CDR1 GTSNPN and CDR2 SVGIG (reference sequence). The CDR3 loop spans 14 amino acids. Study conclusions and caveats: Relative to the approximately 700-donor mean, N-insertions were reportedly fewer in an Asian-associated ancestry cluster in a later analysis. Later on, an analysis found that several of the most significant clusters appeared to be linked to common viral pathogens, which included parvovirus B19.

Amplification used 60 Vbeta primers and 13 Jbeta primers. Profiled with immunoSEQ multiplex PCR; TCRdb holds only in-frame clones, not every one. The table includes some 120,000 clones, 65% to 75% detected once. The chain joins TRBV30 to TRBJ2-7, with D possibly matching TRBD2 (7 bases). This TCR was recovered from a man aged 25-45 years in good health and CMV-seropositive. The specimen sequenced was PBMCs. Here the CDR3 reads CAWSVGGASYEQYF. The CDR3 DNA is TGTGCCTGGAGTGTTGGGGGGGCTTCCTACGAGCAGTACTTC.